A single sample gave rise to the 10 T cell receptor beta chains below, sequenced in a study of T-cell reconstitution after alpha-beta-depleted transplantation in children. Unique molecular identifiers were incorporated when the TCRbeta library was constructed. TCRdb passed the PCR reads through MiXCR, listing each CDR3 protein once. The sample lists approximately 350,000 distinct CDR3 sequences; 13% were seen once. Here the sequenced sample was PBMCs, taken from the stem cell graft. The receptors were gathered from a human donor who donated a stem cell graft to a child with Fanconi anemia.

This clonotype was observed a single time. The chain uses TRBV6-2 or TRBV6-3 and TRBJ2-7; no firm D call. Trimming removed 11 bases from V and 5 bases from J, with 16 bases in between. This CDR3 has 12 amino acids. CDR1 is MNHEY, CDR2 SVGEGT, per germline. Here the CDR3 reads CAVSTLVHEQYF. CDR3 nucleotides: TGTGCCGTATCGACTCTAGTCCACGAGCAGTACTTC.

The V gene is TRBV7-9, the J gene TRBJ2-7; TRBD2 agrees at 11 bases. The germline gives CDR1 SEHNR, CDR2 FQNEAQ (reference sequence). Germline trimming cut 5 bases from V and 4 bases from J; bases unmatched to any gene: 10. This CDR3 has 16 residues. Here the CDR3 DNA reads TGTGCCAGCAGCAGAGATACGGGACTAGCGGTATACGAGCAGTACTTC. Translation: CASSRDTGLAVYEQYF.

The chain carries TRBV20-1 and TRBJ2-7, with 8 nucleotides matching TRBD2. Losses at the gene ends were 3 bases for V and 2 bases for J; bases not matched to a gene: 6. CDR1 is DFQATT and CDR2 is SNEGSKA in the germline V gene (reference sequence). The CDR3 has 14 amino acids. The CDR3: CSARMGLGPYEQYF. The CDR3 nucleotides are TGCAGTGCTAGGATGGGACTAGGGCCCTACGAGCAGTACTTC.

This chain joins TRBV28 and TRBJ2-6; 8 bases agree with TRBD1. The J segment lost 0 bases and the V segment lost 6 bases, leaving 4 bases of the junction unmatched. This CDR3 region has 16 residues. Germline V CDR1 and CDR2: MDHEN, SYDVKM. The CDR3 reads CASRYRGSSGANVLTF. The CDR3 DNA reads as TGTGCCAGCAGGTACAGGGGGAGCTCTGGGGCCAACGTCCTGACTTTC.

This clonotype showed up many times. V gene TRBV12-3 or TRBV12-4 combines with J gene TRBJ1-5, with D maybe TRBD1 (5 bases). The CDR3 runs to 16 residues. V lost 2 bases and J lost 0, with 11 bases in between. The CDR3 loop is CASSLRGTPSNQPQHF. DNA of the CDR3: TGTGCCAGCAGTTTAAGAGGGACCCCTAGCAATCAGCCCCAGCATTTT.

In its sample, this clonotype was seen many times. The genes are TRBV7-2 and TRBJ1-1, with 9 bases that match TRBD1. The CDR3 is made up of 15 amino acids. V shed 0 bases and J 4 bases; nucleotides not matched to a gene: 3. The V gene's germline CDR1 is SGHTA and CDR2 FQGNSA. CDR3 protein: CASSLAPTGGTEAFF. CDR3 in DNA: TGTGCCAGCAGCTTAGCGCCGACAGGGGGCACTGAAGCTTTCTTT.

In its sample, this clonotype was seen many times. V is TRBV5-1 and J is TRBJ1-6, with D unclear. The germline V gene encodes CDR1 SGHRS and CDR2 YFSETQ. This CDR3 contains 15 residues. Trimming removed 6 bases from V and 9 bases from J, with 19 bases in between. CDR3 in DNA: TGCGCCAGCAAGGAGCGGCGGGAATTAGGTTCACCCCTCCACTTT. This encodes CASKERRELGSPLHF.

This clonotype was seen at least ten times. This sequence joins TRBV6-1 and TRBJ1-1; no clear D gene. This CDR3 region has 11 residues. V lost 5 bases to trimming and J lost 7 bases, with 8 bases between them. The germline gives CDR1 MNHNS, CDR2 SASEGT. Written as DNA, the CDR3 is TGTGCCAGCAGTAGAGCGTTTGAAGCTTTCTTT. This sequence encodes CASSRAFEAFF.

Only a few counts were recorded for this clonotype. The rearrangement links TRBV9 to TRBJ2-7; 11 bases are a match to TRBD2. Trimming removed 0 bases from V and 6 bases from J; junction bases left unmatched: 5. The germline V gene encodes CDR1 SGDLS and CDR2 YYNGEE. This CDR3 contains 15 residues. The CDR3 nucleotides are TGTGCCAGCAGCGTAGAACTAGCGGGGGTGAGCGAGCAGTACTTC. It codes for CASSVELAGVSEQYF.

This chain connects TRBV4-3 to TRBJ1-1; D may be TRBD1 (6 bases). CDR1 LGHNA and CDR2 YSLEER come from the germline V gene. This CDR3 has 13 amino acids. V was shortened by 6 bases and J by 3 bases, with 11 bases between the two germline ends. The CDR3 sequence: CASRLDSYTEAFF. The CDR3 DNA sequence: TGCGCCAGCAGGCTGGACAGTTACACTGAAGCTTTCTTT.